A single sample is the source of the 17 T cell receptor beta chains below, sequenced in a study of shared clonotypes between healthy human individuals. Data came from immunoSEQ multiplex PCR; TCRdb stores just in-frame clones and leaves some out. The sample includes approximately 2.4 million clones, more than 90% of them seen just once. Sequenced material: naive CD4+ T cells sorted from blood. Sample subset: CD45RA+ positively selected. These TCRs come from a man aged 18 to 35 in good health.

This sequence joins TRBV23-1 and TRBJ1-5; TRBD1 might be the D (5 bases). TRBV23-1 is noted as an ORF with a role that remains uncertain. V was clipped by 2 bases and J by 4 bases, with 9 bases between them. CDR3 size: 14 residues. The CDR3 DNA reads TGCGCCAGCAGTCAACTCAGGGTTAATCAGCCCCAGCATTTT. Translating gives CASSQLRVNQPQHF.

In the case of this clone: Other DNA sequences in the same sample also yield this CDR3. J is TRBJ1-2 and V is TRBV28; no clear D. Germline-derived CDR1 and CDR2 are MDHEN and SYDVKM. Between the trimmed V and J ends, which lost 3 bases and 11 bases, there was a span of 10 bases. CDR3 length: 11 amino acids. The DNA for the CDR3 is TGTGCCAGCAGTTTGGACCGAAGATACACCTTC. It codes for CASSLDRRYTF.

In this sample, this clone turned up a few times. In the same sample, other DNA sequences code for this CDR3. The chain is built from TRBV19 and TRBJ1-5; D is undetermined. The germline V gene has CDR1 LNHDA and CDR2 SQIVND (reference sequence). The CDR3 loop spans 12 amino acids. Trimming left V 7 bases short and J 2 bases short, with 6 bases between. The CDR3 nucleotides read TGTGCCAGTAATCGGGGCAATCAGCCCCAGCATTTT. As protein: CASNRGNQPQHF.

This CDR3 is CASNRPDRDSYEQYF. CDR3 coding DNA: TGCGCCAGCAACCGCCCGGACAGGGACTCCTACGAGCAGTACTTC. The chain has TRBV4-1 and TRBJ2-7; 8 bases fit TRBD1. With 7 bases clipped from V and 0 bases from J, the junction kept 8 bases outside the gene matches. Germline CDR1 MGHRA, CDR2 YSYEKL. CDR3 length: 15 amino acids.

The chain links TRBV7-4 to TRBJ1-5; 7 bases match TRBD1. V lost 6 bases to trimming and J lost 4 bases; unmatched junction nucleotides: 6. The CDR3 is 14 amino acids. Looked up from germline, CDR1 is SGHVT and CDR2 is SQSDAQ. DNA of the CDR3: TGTGCCAGCAGTCGCGGGACAGAAAATCAGCCCCAGCATTTT. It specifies CASSRGTENQPQHF.

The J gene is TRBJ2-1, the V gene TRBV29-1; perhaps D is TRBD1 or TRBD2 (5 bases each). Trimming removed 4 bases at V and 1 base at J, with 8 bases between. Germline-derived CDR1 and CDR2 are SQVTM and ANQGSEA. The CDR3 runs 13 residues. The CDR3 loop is CSVAGRSYNEQFF. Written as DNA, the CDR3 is TGCAGCGTTGCGGGGCGTTCCTACAATGAGCAGTTCTTC.

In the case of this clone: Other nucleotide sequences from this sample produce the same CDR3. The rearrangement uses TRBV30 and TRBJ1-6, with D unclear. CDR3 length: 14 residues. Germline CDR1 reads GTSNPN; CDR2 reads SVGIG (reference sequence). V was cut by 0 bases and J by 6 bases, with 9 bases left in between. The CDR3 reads CAWSVAGGNSPLHF. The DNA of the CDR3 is TGTGCCTGGAGTGTCGCAGGTGGTAATTCACCCCTCCACTTT. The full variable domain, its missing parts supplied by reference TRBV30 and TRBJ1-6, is SQTIHQWPATLVQPVGSPLSLECTVEGTSNPNLYWYRQAAGRGLQLLFYSVGIGQISSEVPQNLSASRPQDRQFILSSKKLLLSDSGFYLCAWSVAGGNSPLHFGNGTRLTVT.

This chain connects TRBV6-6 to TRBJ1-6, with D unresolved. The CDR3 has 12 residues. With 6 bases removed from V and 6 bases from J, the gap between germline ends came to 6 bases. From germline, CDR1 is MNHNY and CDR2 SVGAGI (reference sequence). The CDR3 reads CASRGSNSPLHF. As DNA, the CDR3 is TGTGCCAGCAGGGGGTCTAATTCACCCCTCCACTTT.

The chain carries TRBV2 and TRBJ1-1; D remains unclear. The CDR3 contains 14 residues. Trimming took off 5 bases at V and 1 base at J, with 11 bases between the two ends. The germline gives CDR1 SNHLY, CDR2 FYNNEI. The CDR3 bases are TGTGCCAGCAGTAACGAGATGGGGAACACTGAAGCTTTCTTT. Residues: CASSNEMGNTEAFF. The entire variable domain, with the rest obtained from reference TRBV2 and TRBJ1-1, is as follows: EPEVTQTPSHQVTQMGQEVILRCVPISNHLYFYWYRQILGQKVEFLVSFYNNEISEKSEIFDDQFSVERPDGSNFTLKIRSTKLEDSAMYFCASSNEMGNTEAFFGQGTRLTVV.

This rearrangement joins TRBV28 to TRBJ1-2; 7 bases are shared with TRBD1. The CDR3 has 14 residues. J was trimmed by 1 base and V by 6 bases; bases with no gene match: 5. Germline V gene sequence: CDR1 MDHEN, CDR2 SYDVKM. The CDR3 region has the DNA TGTGCCAGCAGACAGACAGGGTTTAACTATGGCTACACCTTC. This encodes CASRQTGFNYGYTF.

The CDR3 sequence: CAIKGTLATNEKLFF. CDR3 sequence (DNA): TGTGCCATCAAAGGCACCCTAGCAACTAATGAAAAACTGTTTTTT. The chain couples TRBV10-3 to TRBJ1-4; D remains ambiguous. Germline V gene sequence: CDR1 ENHRY, CDR2 SYGVKD. The CDR3 totals 15 residues. Trimming shortened V by 7 bases and J by 0 bases, and 12 bases separated the two germline ends.

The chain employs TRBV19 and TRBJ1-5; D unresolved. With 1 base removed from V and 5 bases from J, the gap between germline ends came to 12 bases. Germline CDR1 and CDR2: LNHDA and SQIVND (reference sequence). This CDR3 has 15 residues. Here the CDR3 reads CASSIVVSGYQPQHF. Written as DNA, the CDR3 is TGTGCCAGTAGTATAGTCGTTTCGGGCTATCAGCCCCAGCATTTT.

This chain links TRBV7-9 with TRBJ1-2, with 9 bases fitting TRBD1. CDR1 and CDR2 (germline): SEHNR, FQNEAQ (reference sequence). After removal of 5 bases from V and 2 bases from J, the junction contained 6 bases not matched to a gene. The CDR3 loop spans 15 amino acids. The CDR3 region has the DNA TGTGCCAGCAGCGGGAGACAGGGGGGGAACTATGGCTACACCTTC. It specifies CASSGRQGGNYGYTF.

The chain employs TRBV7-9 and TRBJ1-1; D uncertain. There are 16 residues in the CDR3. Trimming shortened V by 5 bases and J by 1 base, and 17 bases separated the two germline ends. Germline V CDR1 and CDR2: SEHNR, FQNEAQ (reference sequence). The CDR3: CASSHPGRGRNTEAFF. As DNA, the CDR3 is TGTGCCAGCAGCCACCCGGGTCGAGGTCGGAACACTGAAGCTTTCTTT.

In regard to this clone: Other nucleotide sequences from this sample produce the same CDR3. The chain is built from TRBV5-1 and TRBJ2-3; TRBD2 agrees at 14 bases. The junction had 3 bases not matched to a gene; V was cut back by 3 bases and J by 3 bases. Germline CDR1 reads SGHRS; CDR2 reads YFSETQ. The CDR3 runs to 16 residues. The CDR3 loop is CASSYGTSGRTDTQYF. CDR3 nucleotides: TGCGCCAGCAGCTATGGGACTAGCGGGAGAACAGATACGCAGTATTTT.

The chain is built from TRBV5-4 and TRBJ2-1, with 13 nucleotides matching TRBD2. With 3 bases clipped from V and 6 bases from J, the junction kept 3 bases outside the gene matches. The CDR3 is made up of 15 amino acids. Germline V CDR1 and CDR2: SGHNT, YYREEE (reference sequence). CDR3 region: CASSYGTSGVNEQFF. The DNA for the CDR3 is TGTGCCAGCAGCTACGGGACTAGCGGGGTCAATGAGCAGTTCTTC.

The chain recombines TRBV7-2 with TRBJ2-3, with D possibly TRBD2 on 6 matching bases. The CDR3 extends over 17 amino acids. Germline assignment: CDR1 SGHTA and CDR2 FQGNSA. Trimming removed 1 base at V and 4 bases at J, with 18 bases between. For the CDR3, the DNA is TGTGCCAGCAGCTTAGGGCCAGGGACTTATGGGGCAGATACGCAGTATTTT. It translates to CASSLGPGTYGADTQYF.